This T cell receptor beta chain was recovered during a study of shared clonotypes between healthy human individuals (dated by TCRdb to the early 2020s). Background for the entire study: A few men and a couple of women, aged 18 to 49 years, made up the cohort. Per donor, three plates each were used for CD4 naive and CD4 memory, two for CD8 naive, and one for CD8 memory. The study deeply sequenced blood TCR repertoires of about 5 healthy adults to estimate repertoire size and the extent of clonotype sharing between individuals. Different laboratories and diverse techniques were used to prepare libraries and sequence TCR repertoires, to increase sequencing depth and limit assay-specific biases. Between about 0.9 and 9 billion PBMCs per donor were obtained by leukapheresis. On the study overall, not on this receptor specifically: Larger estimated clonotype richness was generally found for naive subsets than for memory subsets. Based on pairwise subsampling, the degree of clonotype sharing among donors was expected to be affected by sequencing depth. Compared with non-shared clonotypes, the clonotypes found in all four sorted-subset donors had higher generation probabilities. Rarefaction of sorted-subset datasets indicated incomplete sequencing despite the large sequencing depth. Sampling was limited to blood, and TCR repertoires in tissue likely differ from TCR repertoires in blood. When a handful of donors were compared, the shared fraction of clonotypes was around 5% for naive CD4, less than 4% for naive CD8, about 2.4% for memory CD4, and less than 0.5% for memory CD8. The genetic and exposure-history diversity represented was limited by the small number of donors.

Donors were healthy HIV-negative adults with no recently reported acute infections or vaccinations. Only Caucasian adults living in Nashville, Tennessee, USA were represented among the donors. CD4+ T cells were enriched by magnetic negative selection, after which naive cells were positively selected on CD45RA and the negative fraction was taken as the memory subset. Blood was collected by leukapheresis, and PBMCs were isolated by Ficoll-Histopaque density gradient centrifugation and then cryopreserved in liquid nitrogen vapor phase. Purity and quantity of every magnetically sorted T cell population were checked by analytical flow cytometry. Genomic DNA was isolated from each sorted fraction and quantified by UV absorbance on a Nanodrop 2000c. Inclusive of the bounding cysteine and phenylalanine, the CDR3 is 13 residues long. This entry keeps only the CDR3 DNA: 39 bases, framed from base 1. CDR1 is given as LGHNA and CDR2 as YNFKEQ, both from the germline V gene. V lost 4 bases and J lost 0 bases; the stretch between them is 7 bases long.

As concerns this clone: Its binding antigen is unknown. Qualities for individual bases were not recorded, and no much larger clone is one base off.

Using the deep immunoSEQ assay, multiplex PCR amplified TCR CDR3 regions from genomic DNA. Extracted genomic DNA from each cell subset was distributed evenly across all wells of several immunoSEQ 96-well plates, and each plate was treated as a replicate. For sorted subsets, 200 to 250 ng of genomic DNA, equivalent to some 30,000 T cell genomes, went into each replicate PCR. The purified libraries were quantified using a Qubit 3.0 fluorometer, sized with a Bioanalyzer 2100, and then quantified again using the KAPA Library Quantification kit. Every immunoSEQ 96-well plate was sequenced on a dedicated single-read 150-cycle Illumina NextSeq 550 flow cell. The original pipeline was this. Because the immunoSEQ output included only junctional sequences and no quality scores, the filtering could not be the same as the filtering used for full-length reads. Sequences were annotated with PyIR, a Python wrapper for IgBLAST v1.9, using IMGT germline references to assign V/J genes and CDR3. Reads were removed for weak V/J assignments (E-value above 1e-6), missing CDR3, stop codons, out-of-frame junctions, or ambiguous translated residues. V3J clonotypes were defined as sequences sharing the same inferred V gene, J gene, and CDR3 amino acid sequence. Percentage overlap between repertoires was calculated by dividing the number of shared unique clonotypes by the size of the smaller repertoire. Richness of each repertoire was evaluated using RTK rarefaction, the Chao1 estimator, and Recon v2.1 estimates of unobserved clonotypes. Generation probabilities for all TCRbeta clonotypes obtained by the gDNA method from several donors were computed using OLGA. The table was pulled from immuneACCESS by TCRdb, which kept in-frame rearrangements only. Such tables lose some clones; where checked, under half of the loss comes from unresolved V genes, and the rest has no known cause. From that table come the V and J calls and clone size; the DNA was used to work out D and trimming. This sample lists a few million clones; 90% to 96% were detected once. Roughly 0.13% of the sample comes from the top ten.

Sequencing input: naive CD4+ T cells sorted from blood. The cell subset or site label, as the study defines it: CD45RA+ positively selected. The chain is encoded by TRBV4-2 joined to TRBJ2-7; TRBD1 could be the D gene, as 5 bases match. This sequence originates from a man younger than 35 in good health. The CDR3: CASSPDSSYEQYF. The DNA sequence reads TGTGCCAGCAGCCCCGACAGCTCCTACGAGCAGTACTTC.